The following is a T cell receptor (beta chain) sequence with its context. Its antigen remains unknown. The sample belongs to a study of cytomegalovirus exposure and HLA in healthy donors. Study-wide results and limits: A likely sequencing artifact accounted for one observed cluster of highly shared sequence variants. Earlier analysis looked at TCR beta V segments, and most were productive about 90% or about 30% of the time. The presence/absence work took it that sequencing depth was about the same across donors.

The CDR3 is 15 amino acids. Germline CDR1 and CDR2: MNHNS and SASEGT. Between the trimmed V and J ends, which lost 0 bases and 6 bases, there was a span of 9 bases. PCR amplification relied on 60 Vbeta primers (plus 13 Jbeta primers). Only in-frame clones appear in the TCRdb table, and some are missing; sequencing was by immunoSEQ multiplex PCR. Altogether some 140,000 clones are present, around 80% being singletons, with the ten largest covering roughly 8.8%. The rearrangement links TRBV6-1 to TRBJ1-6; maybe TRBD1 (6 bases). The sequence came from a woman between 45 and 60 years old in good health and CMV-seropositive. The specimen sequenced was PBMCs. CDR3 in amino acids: CASSEAAGVNSPLHF. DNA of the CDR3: TGTGCCAGCAGTGAAGCGGCAGGGGTTAATTCACCCCTCCACTTT.